The present TCR beta chain was sequenced within a study of cytomegalovirus exposure and HLA in healthy donors. Study-wide background: Early release data held 80 million to 100 million unique TCRs from HLA-typed donors. Findings and limits, study-wide: Later analysis identified several of the most significant clusters that appeared linked to common viral pathogens. Listed as cytomegalovirus-associated were 150 or so TCR beta chains.

In the PCR, 60 Vbeta and 13 Jbeta primers were used. Assay: immunoSEQ multiplex PCR; the TCRdb copy retains only in-frame clones and omits some. In the table there are some 85,000 clones, roughly 80% of which are singletons. To note about this clone: Its antigen is undetermined.

CDR3 length: 13 residues. Trimming left V 2 bases short and J 6 bases short, with 11 bases between. Germline-derived CDR1 and CDR2 are MGHRA and YSYEKL. Sequences were obtained from PBMCs. V is TRBV4-1 and J is TRBJ2-7, with D possibly matching TRBD2 (5 bases). The receptor's source is a male donor in good health and CMV-seronegative. The CDR3 DNA reads TGCGCCAGCAGCCAAAACATGGGAGCCGAGCAGTACTTC. Translating it yields CASSQNMGAEQYF.